Below, 8 T cell receptor beta chains from the same sample are listed, as sequenced in a study of cytomegalovirus exposure and HLA in healthy donors. A multiplex PCR was run with 60 Vbeta primers and 13 Jbeta primers. Assay: immunoSEQ multiplex PCR; the TCRdb copy retains only in-frame clones and omits some. The sample has roughly 160,000 clones; 78% are singletons. Material for sequencing was PBMCs. Every receptor here comes from a woman in her 50s in good health and CMV-seropositive.

This clone was recorded a few times. The chain couples TRBV11-1 to TRBJ1-1; 7 bases map to TRBD1. Germline V gene sequence: CDR1 SGHAT, CDR2 FQDESV (reference sequence). Germline trimming cut 4 bases from V and 1 base from J; bases unmatched to any gene: 3. The CDR3 length is 14 residues. CDR3 bases: TGTGCCAGCAGCTCGGACAGGACGAACACTGAAGCTTTCTTT. This sequence encodes CASSSDRTNTEAFF.

This chain uses TRBV7-5 with TRBJ1-4; the D call TRBD1 from the table was never checked on the DNA. TRBV7-5 counts as a pseudogene. This CDR3 has 17 residues. Here the CDR3 DNA reads TGTGCCAGAAGCCATAAAGGGGCACAGTGGACTAATGAAAAACTGTTTTTT. Translation gives CARSHKGAQWTNEKLFF.

The chain couples TRBV5-1 to TRBJ2-5; tentative D call: TRBD2 (7 bases). This CDR3 is 14 amino acids long. V lost 4 bases and J lost 4, with 14 bases in between. The germline V gene has CDR1 SGHRS and CDR2 YFSETQ. CDR3 nucleotide sequence: TGCGCCAGCAGCAGGGGGGGGCGCACAGAGACCCAGTACTTC. This translates into CASSRGGRTETQYF.

J is TRBJ2-1 and V is TRBV6-5; D possibly corresponds to TRBD2 (5 bases). There are 14 residues in the CDR3. Trimming removed 2 bases at V and 5 bases at J, with 10 bases between. Germline V CDR1 and CDR2: MNHEY, SVGAGI. The CDR3 spells CASSYDFGDNEQFF. The CDR3 bases are TGTGCCAGCAGTTACGATTTCGGGGACAATGAGCAGTTCTTC.

This clone was found once. This chain joins TRBV4-1 and TRBJ1-1; D unresolved. The CDR3 is 17 residues long. Germline CDR1 MGHRA, CDR2 YSYEKL. V lost 5 bases, J lost 0 bases, and 19 bases lay in between. The CDR3 region is CASSFGRSFPMNTEAFF. The CDR3 DNA sequence: TGCGCCAGCAGCTTCGGTCGGAGTTTTCCTATGAACACTGAAGCTTTCTTT.

V gene TRBV4-3 combines with J gene TRBJ2-3, with D perhaps TRBD2 (5 bases). Trimming cost V 0 bases and J 6 bases, with 7 bases left between them. Per germline, CDR1 LGHNA and CDR2 YSLEER. This CDR3 spans 13 amino acids. The CDR3 DNA is TGCGCCAGCAGCCAAGAGGGCGGGGATACGCAGTATTTT. This sequence encodes CASSQEGGDTQYF.

This clone was seen once. The rearrangement uses TRBV7-9 and TRBJ2-2; 8 nucleotides agree with TRBD1. Germline V gives CDR1 SEHNR, CDR2 FQNEAQ (reference sequence). V lost 5 bases, J lost 0 bases, and 8 bases stayed unmatched. The CDR3 is 17 amino acids. For the CDR3, the DNA is TGTGCCAGCAGCCTCACAGGGGGGCTATCGAACACCGGGGAGCTGTTTTTT. Protein: CASSLTGGLSNTGELFF.

This chain links TRBV19 with TRBJ1-1; 7 bases are shared with TRBD1. This CDR3 is 14 amino acids long. From germline, CDR1 is LNHDA and CDR2 SQIVND (reference sequence). The ends lost 7 bases at V and 0 bases at J; junction bases unmatched: 5. The CDR3 is CASTPGQMNTEAFF. The CDR3 coding sequence is TGTGCCAGTACTCCGGGACAGATGAACACTGAAGCTTTCTTT.